Listed below are T cell receptor beta chains from one sample, sequenced in a study of blood T cell repertoires in COVID-19. The assay was immunoSEQ multiplex PCR, and TCRdb's table has in-frame clones only and misses some. The data hold 150,000 to 200,000 clones, with around 80% observed a single time. Sequencing was carried out using PBMCs or T cells enriched from blood (not recorded which). All receptors derive from a man between 45 and 60 years old who had recovered from COVID-19. Both conserved end residues are part of each CDR3. Each record gives: V gene, J gene, D gene, clone size, CDR3 DNA, CDR3 protein. The D gene is left open where the match is weak. For some rows the clone size is stated as once, few or many, or as a class when expanded; others skip it.

V: TRBV5-5; J: TRBJ1-5; D: NA; size: NA; DNA: TGTGCCAGCAGCTTGGAGGGAGGCAGAAATCAGCCCCAGCATTTT; CDR3: CASSLEGGRNQPQHF
V: TRBV3-1/TRBV3-2; J: TRBJ1-6; D: TRBD1; size: NA; DNA: TGTGCCAGCAGCCGCCTGACAGGGGATAATTCACCCCTCCACTTT; CDR3: CASSRLTGDNSPLHF
V: TRBV29-1; J: TRBJ1-2; D: NA; size: NA; DNA: TGCAGCGTTGAACTTAACTATGGCTACACCTTC; CDR3: CSVELNYGYTF
V: TRBV23-1; J: TRBJ2-7; D: NA; size: NA; DNA: TGCGCCAGCAGTCAATCGTCCACACGGGTCACCTACGAGCAGTACTTC; CDR3: CASSQSSTRVTYEQYF
V: TRBV18; J: TRBJ1-4; D: NA; size: NA; DNA: TGTGCCAGCTCACCAGAATTACACAGAGATAATGAAAAACTGTTTTTT; CDR3: CASSPELHRDNEKLFF
V: TRBV9; J: TRBJ2-2; D: NA; size: NA; DNA: TGTGCCAGCAGCGTAGTGGCAGGGTGGGCCGGGGAGCTGTTTTTT; CDR3: CASSVVAGWAGELFF
V: TRBV5-5; J: TRBJ2-7; D: TRBD2; size: few; DNA: TGTGCCAGCAGCCGAGGACTAGCCCCCTACGAGCAGTACTTC; CDR3: CASSRGLAPYEQYF
V: TRBV28; J: TRBJ1-2; D: NA; size: once; DNA: TGTGCCAGCAGTTTGGGACTTAACTATGGCTACACCTTC; CDR3: CASSLGLNYGYTF
V: TRBV2; J: TRBJ2-1; D: TRBD2; size: NA; DNA: TGTGCCAGCAGTGAAGAGACGTACATACTAGCGGGGCCCTACAATGAGCAGTTCTTC; CDR3: CASSEETYILAGPYNEQFF
V: TRBV5-1; J: TRBJ1-3; D: TRBD1; size: NA; DNA: TGCGCCAGCAGCTTACCCGGGACAGGCATCTCTGGAAACACCATATATTTT; CDR3: CASSLPGTGISGNTIYF
V: TRBV6-1; J: TRBJ1-2; D: TRBD1; size: NA; DNA: TGTGCCAGCAGTGTGGGACAGACGTACCTTTTCGACTATGGCTACACCTTC; CDR3: CASSVGQTYLFDYGYTF
V: TRBV10-3; J: TRBJ2-1; D: TRBD2; size: NA; DNA: TGTGCCATCAGGGGCGGGGGGTCTACAAGTGAGCAGTTCTTC; CDR3: CAIRGGGSTSEQFF
V: TRBV2; J: TRBJ1-2; D: TRBD1; size: NA; DNA: TGTGCCAGCACCCCAACAGGGGGTACTGGTGGCTACACCTTC; CDR3: CASTPTGGTGGYTF
V: TRBV12-3/TRBV12-4; J: TRBJ1-1; D: NA; size: NA; DNA: TGTGCCAGCAGTACCAAAAGAGGGTCAGAAGCTTTCTTT; CDR3: CASSTKRGSEAFF
V: TRBV5-1; J: TRBJ2-7; D: TRBD1; size: few; DNA: TGCGCCAGCAGCCAGGGACAGGGGATTAACGAGCAGTACTTC; CDR3: CASSQGQGINEQYF
V: TRBV7-2; J: TRBJ2-3; D: NA; size: NA; DNA: TGTGCCAGCAGCTTAACTAGGGGCACAGATACGCAGTATTTT; CDR3: CASSLTRGTDTQYF
V: TRBV5-1; J: TRBJ2-3; D: NA; size: NA; DNA: TGCGCCAGCAGCTTGGCGCGGGCGAGCCGGGACACAGATACGCAGTATTTT; CDR3: CASSLARASRDTDTQYF
V: TRBV13; J: TRBJ1-5; D: NA; size: once; DNA: TGTGCCAGCAGCAGAGGCGGGGTGAGCAATCAGCCCCAGCATTTT; CDR3: CASSRGGVSNQPQHF
V: TRBV4-1; J: TRBJ1-6; D: TRBD1; size: few; DNA: TGCGCCAGCAGGCTGGGACAGGGGGGAAAATCACCCCTCCACTTT; CDR3: CASRLGQGGKSPLHF
V: TRBV24-1; J: TRBJ2-1; D: NA; size: NA; DNA: TGTGCCACCAGTGATTGGAGGGTCGAGGAGCAGTTCTTC; CDR3: CATSDWRVEEQFF
V: TRBV6-1; J: TRBJ2-7; D: NA; size: NA; DNA: TGTGCCAGCAGTGAAATCTTAGAGCAGTACTTC; CDR3: CASSEILEQYF
V: TRBV4-1; J: TRBJ2-7; D: TRBD1; size: once; DNA: TGCGCCAGCAGCCAAGTGGAGGGGACAGGGGGCGCGCAGTACTTC; CDR3: CASSQVEGTGGAQYF
V: TRBV10-1; J: TRBJ2-7; D: TRBD2; size: NA; DNA: TGCGCCAGCAGCAAGATTAGCGGGGGTCGGGGCGAGCAGTACTTC; CDR3: CASSKISGGRGEQYF
V: TRBV27; J: TRBJ1-2; D: NA; size: NA; DNA: TGTGCCAGCAGTTTTGGGGCTTCTAACTATGGCTACACCTTC; CDR3: CASSFGASNYGYTF
V: TRBV2; J: TRBJ2-1; D: NA; size: NA; DNA: TGTGCCAGCTCTAGACGTAGAATCGAGAATGAGCAGTTCTTC; CDR3: CASSRRRIENEQFF
V: TRBV7-9; J: TRBJ2-2; D: NA; size: NA; DNA: TGTGCCAGCAGCGTAACAGCAACCGGGGAGCTGTTTTTT; CDR3: CASSVTATGELFF
V: TRBV5-5; J: TRBJ2-7; D: TRBD2; size: NA; DNA: TGTGCCAGCAGGACCGGGGGGGCCCTCTCCTACGAGCAGTACTTC; CDR3: CASRTGGALSYEQYF
V: TRBV4-1; J: TRBJ2-2; D: NA; size: NA; DNA: TGCGCCAGCAGCCAAGATCCTGGGCGGACTCGCCACGGGGAGCTGTTTTTT; CDR3: CASSQDPGRTRHGELFF
V: TRBV10-3; J: TRBJ2-1; D: TRBD1; size: NA; DNA: TGTGCCATCAGTGAACGGGACAGCTCCTACAATGAGCAGTTCTTC; CDR3: CAISERDSSYNEQFF
V: TRBV29-1; J: TRBJ2-1; D: TRBD1; size: NA; DNA: TGCAGCGTTGTGGTTTACACAGGGGACGATGAGCAGTTCTTC; CDR3: CSVVVYTGDDEQFF
V: TRBV5-1; J: TRBJ1-1; D: TRBD1; size: few; DNA: TGCGCCAGCAGCTTACGGGACAGGGTATTTCGGACCGACACTGAAGCTTTCTTT; CDR3: CASSLRDRVFRTDTEAFF